What follows are 32 T cell receptor beta chains derived from one specimen sequenced in a study of shared clonotypes between healthy human individuals. Profiled with immunoSEQ multiplex PCR; TCRdb holds only in-frame clones, not every one. This table has a few million clones, around 93% appearing once. The material sequenced was naive CD4+ T cells from PBMCs. Subset given: CD45RA+ positively selected. These receptors were collected from a man aged 18 to 30 in good health. Some clones in this sample may be carry-over from other donors' samples.

V gene TRBV5-4 combines with J gene TRBJ1-3; TRBD1 matches at 8 bases. The trim removed 4 bases at V and 7 bases at J, leaving 13 bases unmatched. Germline lookup yields CDR1 SGHNT and CDR2 YYREEE (reference sequence). The CDR3 runs to 16 residues. CDR3 sequence: CASSPGQGSLLNTIYF. CDR3 bases: TGTGCCAGCAGCCCAGGACAGGGATCCCTTCTTAACACCATATATTTT.

CDR3 bases: TGTGCCAGCGGAGCAGGCCGATGGGACACTGAAGCTTTCTTT. Encoded protein: CASGAGRWDTEAFF. The chain joins TRBV11-2 to TRBJ1-1; D is uncertain. Trimming stripped 8 bases from V and 3 bases from J, with 16 bases between. Germline values: CDR1 SGHAT, CDR2 FQNNGV. This CDR3 has 14 amino acids.

This chain joins TRBV11-1 and TRBJ2-2, with a tentative D call TRBD1 (7 bases). V lost 5 bases and J lost 2, with 18 bases in between. Germline CDR1 SGHAT, CDR2 FQDESV (reference sequence). The CDR3 spans 17 residues. For the CDR3, the DNA is TGTGCCAGCAGCGAGTTGGCGGGACAGCTAAACACCGGGGAGCTGTTTTTT. Translating gives CASSELAGQLNTGELFF.

Comment on this clone: This same CDR3 is encoded by further DNA sequences in the sample. J is TRBJ2-2 and V is TRBV11-2, with D maybe TRBD2 (6 bases). Trimming removed 6 bases at V and 5 bases at J, with 19 bases between. Germline V lookup: CDR1 SGHAT, CDR2 FQNNGV. This CDR3 is 16 amino acids long. The CDR3 reads CASRSPGLAATGELFF. CDR3 DNA: TGTGCCAGCAGATCTCCGGGACTGGCGGCGACCGGGGAGCTGTTTTTT.

Comment on this clone: Distinct nucleotide sequences in the sample also encode this CDR3. This chain connects TRBV5-1 to TRBJ2-2, with D possibly TRBD2 on 5 matching bases. The V gene's germline CDR1 is SGHRS and CDR2 YFSETQ. This CDR3 contains 15 residues. The ends were cut back, 0 bases at V and 5 bases at J, with 11 bases in the middle. In DNA form, the CDR3 reads TGCGCCAGCAGCTTGGGGCTAGCCGGGACCGGGGAGCTGTTTTTT. Its translation: CASSLGLAGTGELFF. The entire variable domain, with the rest obtained from reference TRBV5-1 and TRBJ2-2, is as follows: KAGVTQTPRYLIKTRGQQVTLSCSPISGHRSVSWYQQTPGQGLQFLFEYFSETQRNKGNFPGRFSGRQFSNSRSEMNVSTLELGDSALYLCASSLGLAGTGELFFGEGSRLTVL.

This clone occurred a few times. Distinct nucleotide sequences in the sample also encode this CDR3. For the CDR3, the DNA is TGTGCCAGCAGCCCGGGGTACAATGAGCAGTTCTTC. It encodes CASSPGYNEQFF. This sequence joins TRBV5-4 and TRBJ2-1, with D maybe TRBD2 (5 bases). Germline V gives CDR1 SGHNT, CDR2 YYREEE (reference sequence). The V gene lost 4 bases and the J gene lost 4 bases, with 6 bases spanning the gap. CDR3 size: 12 residues.

The sample holds one count of this clone. This chain connects TRBV5-1 to TRBJ2-7; 10 bases agree with TRBD2. V lost 0 bases and J lost 5; bases outside the gene matches: 5. The CDR3 spans 15 residues. Germline CDR1 is SGHRS and CDR2 is YFSETQ. The CDR3 reads CASSLALAGSDEQYF. The DNA of the CDR3 is TGCGCCAGCAGCTTGGCACTAGCGGGAAGCGACGAGCAGTACTTC.

The chain recombines TRBV18 with TRBJ1-1; D call uncertain. This CDR3 region has 14 residues. From germline, CDR1 is KGHSH and CDR2 LQKENI. With 3 bases removed from V and 1 base from J, the gap between germline ends came to 9 bases. In DNA form, the CDR3 reads TGTGCCAGCTCACCCGCGGTGGAGAACACTGAAGCTTTCTTT. Translated: CASSPAVENTEAFF.

Remarks on this clone: Different DNA sequences within this sample yield the same CDR3. V and J are TRBV6-5 and TRBJ1-1; TRBD1 agrees at 7 bases. This CDR3 is 14 amino acids long. J lost 1 base, V lost 1 base, and 0 bases had no gene match. Germline loops: CDR1 MNHEY, CDR2 SVGAGI. This CDR3 is CASSYYRGNTEAFF. DNA for the CDR3: TGTGCCAGCAGTTACTACAGGGGGAACACTGAAGCTTTCTTT.

About this clone itself: Other nucleotide sequences in the sample specify the same CDR3. The V gene is TRBV5-4, the J gene TRBJ2-3, with D possibly TRBD2 on 5 matching bases. CDR3 length equals 15 residues. V dropped 2 bases and J dropped 1 base, with 11 bases sitting between them. Germline CDR1 SGHNT, CDR2 YYREEE (reference sequence). The DNA of the CDR3 is TGTGCCAGCAGCTTAGGAGGCGGCCGCACAGATACGCAGTATTTT. Translating gives CASSLGGGRTDTQYF.

CDR3 DNA: TGTGCCAGCAGTGAATATCAAGGAGGGGCTAAGCAGTACTTC. It encodes CASSEYQGGAKQYF. The chain joins TRBV6-1 to TRBJ2-7, with TRBD2 as a possible D gene (6 bases). The CDR3 is 14 amino acids. V was shortened by 2 bases and J by 8 bases, with 16 bases between the two germline ends. Germline assignment: CDR1 MNHNS and CDR2 SASEGT.

The V gene is TRBV30, the J gene TRBJ1-2; D is ambiguous. Trimming removed 2 bases from V and 8 bases from J, with 12 bases in between. Germline CDR1 and CDR2: GTSNPN and SVGIG (reference sequence). The CDR3 loop spans 12 amino acids. The CDR3 nucleotides read TGTGCCTGGAGTAAGGGAATCGGCGGCTACACCTTC. Translated: CAWSKGIGGYTF.

The V call is TRBV7-3, the J call TRBJ2-6; 11 bases align to TRBD1. The V gene's germline CDR1 is SGHTA and CDR2 FQGTGA. This CDR3 region has 21 residues. Germline trimming cut 1 base from V and 0 bases from J; bases unmatched to any gene: 11. The CDR3 spells CASSLNRGLGTGGSGANVLTF. The CDR3 DNA reads as TGTGCCAGCAGCTTAAACCGTGGGTTAGGGACAGGGGGCTCTGGGGCCAACGTCCTGACTTTC.

The chain combines TRBV7-3 with TRBJ2-6; maybe TRBD1 (6 bases). Trimming took 6 bases from V and 2 from J, leaving 11 bases between them. This CDR3 spans 15 amino acids. Germline lookup yields CDR1 SGHTA and CDR2 FQGTGA. CDR3 loop: CASSNRAAGANVLTF. The CDR3 coding sequence is TGTGCCAGCAGTAACAGGGCCGCTGGGGCCAACGTCCTGACTTTC.

V usage is TRBV7-2 and J usage is TRBJ2-1; 7 positions match TRBD1. With 0 bases clipped from V and 4 bases from J, the junction kept 3 bases outside the gene matches. Germline V lookup: CDR1 SGHTA, CDR2 FQGNSA. The CDR3 runs 15 residues. The CDR3 coding sequence is TGTGCCAGCAGCTTAGCAGGGGGCGTTTACAATGAGCAGTTCTTC. It translates to CASSLAGGVYNEQFF.

This chain uses TRBV28 with TRBJ1-5; TRBD1 matches 7 bases. Trimming cost V 7 bases and J 4 bases; bases outside gene matches: 10. CDR3 size: 15 residues. Germline assignment: CDR1 MDHEN and CDR2 SYDVKM. The CDR3 DNA reads TGTGCCAGCACATTGGGGACAGCGGGGAATCAGCCCCAGCATTTT. This codes for CASTLGTAGNQPQHF.

The rearrangement uses TRBV6-5 and TRBJ2-1; no definite D call. Trimming took 3 bases from V and 6 from J, leaving 3 bases between them. This CDR3 has 11 residues. Germline CDR1 is MNHEY and CDR2 is SVGAGI. The CDR3 nucleotides read TGTGCCAGCAGTTATTTCAATGAGCAGTTCTTC. Translation gives CASSYFNEQFF.

The chain couples TRBV29-1 to TRBJ1-1; TRBD1 aligns across 8 bases. Germline V gene lookup returns CDR1 SQVTM and CDR2 ANQGSEA. The junction had 11 bases not matched to a gene; V was cut back by 4 bases and J by 1 base. The length of the CDR3 is 16 residues. The CDR3 loop reads CSVGGGTGRGNTEAFF. Written as DNA, the CDR3 is TGCAGCGTTGGGGGCGGGACAGGTAGGGGGAACACTGAAGCTTTCTTT.

The chain carries TRBV11-2 and TRBJ2-3; the D gene is possibly TRBD2 (6 bases). The length of the CDR3 is 18 residues. V was clipped by 2 bases and J by 6 bases, with 24 bases between them. CDR1 is SGHAT, CDR2 FQNNGV, per germline. The CDR3 sequence is CASSLWAGTTIRGDTQYF. The DNA for the CDR3 is TGTGCCAGCAGCTTATGGGCCGGGACGACAATCCGGGGGGATACGCAGTATTTT.

The chain links TRBV7-9 to TRBJ1-2, with TRBD1 as a possible D gene (5 bases). The V end was cut by 4 bases, the J end by 6 bases, with 18 bases between. This CDR3 is built from 15 residues. The germline V gene encodes CDR1 SEHNR and CDR2 FQNEAQ (reference sequence). Here the CDR3 DNA reads TGTGCCAGCAGCTCCCTGGCAGGGCAGTTTCATGGCTACACCTTC. It is translated as CASSSLAGQFHGYTF.

This rearrangement joins TRBV5-6 to TRBJ1-1, with 7 bases lining up with TRBD1. CDR1 and CDR2 (germline): SGHDT, YYEEEE. V was pared by 1 base and J by 4 bases, with 4 bases of the junction left unmatched. This CDR3 contains 14 residues. The CDR3 here is CASSLPDRVTEAFF. As DNA, the CDR3 is TGTGCCAGCAGCTTGCCCGACAGGGTCACTGAAGCTTTCTTT.

The V call is TRBV6-1, the J call TRBJ1-2; D ambiguous. This CDR3 contains 14 residues. V shed 6 bases and J shed 8 bases, with 19 bases lying between them. The V gene's germline CDR1 is MNHNS and CDR2 SASEGT. The CDR3 DNA sequence: TGTGCCAGCAGGGCGGTCCTGTTAAATGGAGGCTACACCTTC. It yields the protein CASRAVLLNGGYTF.

This chain links TRBV18 with TRBJ1-4, with a tentative D call TRBD1 (5 bases). This CDR3 is built from 15 residues. The ends were cut back, 3 bases at V and 7 bases at J, with 15 bases in the middle. The V gene's germline CDR1 is KGHSH and CDR2 LQKENI. The CDR3 nucleotides are TGTGCCAGCTCACCGATAGGGGTCACCGTTGAAAAACTGTTTTTT. This encodes CASSPIGVTVEKLFF.

CDR3 nucleotide sequence: TGTGCCAGCAGAAAAGGGCCCAGCTCTGGAAACACCATATATTTT. It translates to CASRKGPSSGNTIYF. This chain joins TRBV28 and TRBJ1-3; no reliable D call. This CDR3 comprises 15 residues. Germline lookup yields CDR1 MDHEN and CDR2 SYDVKM. Deletions cut 6 bases from V and 0 bases from J, with 12 bases between.

The V gene is TRBV5-1, the J gene TRBJ2-7; D is ambiguous. This CDR3 contains 12 residues. Deletions cut 0 bases from V and 6 bases from J, with 7 bases between. Germline V gene data show CDR1 as SGHRS and CDR2 as YFSETQ. The DNA for the CDR3 is TGCGCCAGCAGCTTGGCCTTCGGCGAGCAGTACTTC. It encodes CASSLAFGEQYF.

This sequence joins TRBV2 and TRBJ2-2; D is uncertain. The CDR3 extends over 14 amino acids. Trimming left V 6 bases short and J 2 bases short, with 10 bases between. Germline lookup yields CDR1 SNHLY and CDR2 FYNNEI. This CDR3 is CASRGVTNTGELFF. The CDR3 DNA follows: TGTGCCAGCAGGGGCGTTACCAACACCGGGGAGCTGTTTTTT.

For this clone: The sample carries other DNA sequences with the same CDR3. CDR3 DNA sequence: TGCGCCAGCAGCTTGGCTCCCGACAACACTGAAGCTTTCTTT. Its translation: CASSLAPDNTEAFF. The gene calls are TRBV5-1 and TRBJ1-1, with unresolved D. The CDR3 runs 14 residues. Trimming shortened V by 0 bases and J by 2 bases, and 8 bases separated the two germline ends. Germline V gene lookup returns CDR1 SGHRS and CDR2 YFSETQ.

CDR3 DNA: TGCAGCGCCCGAGTCCTAGCGGACGCCTACAATGAGCAGTTCTTC. As protein: CSARVLADAYNEQFF. The genes are TRBV29-1 and TRBJ2-1; 7 bases are shared with TRBD2. CDR1 is SQVTM and CDR2 is ANQGSEA in the germline V gene. This CDR3 is 15 amino acids long. After removal of 7 bases from V and 2 bases from J, the junction contained 11 bases not matched to a gene.

Remarks on this clone: Other DNA sequences in this sample translate to the same CDR3. The chain employs TRBV5-1 and TRBJ2-7; unclear D gene. V was cut by 3 bases and J by 0 bases, with 4 bases left in between. Germline V gene lookup returns CDR1 SGHRS and CDR2 YFSETQ. The CDR3 is 12 amino acids. CDR3 protein: CASSSSSYEQYF. In nucleotides, the CDR3 is TGCGCCAGCAGCTCCTCCTCCTACGAGCAGTACTTC. The entire variable domain, with the rest obtained from reference TRBV5-1 and TRBJ2-7, is as follows: KAGVTQTPRYLIKTRGQQVTLSCSPISGHRSVSWYQQTPGQGLQFLFEYFSETQRNKGNFPGRFSGRQFSNSRSEMNVSTLELGDSALYLCASSSSSYEQYFGPGTRLTVT.

Concerning this clone itself: The sample holds other DNA sequences that translate to the same CDR3. The chain uses TRBV5-4 and TRBJ1-4; 7 nucleotides line up with TRBD1. The ends lost 2 bases at V and 6 bases at J; junction bases unmatched: 4. The germline CDR1 and CDR2 sequences are SGHNT and YYREEE (reference sequence). This CDR3 region has 14 residues. The CDR3 sequence: CASSLRQGDEKLFF. Here the CDR3 DNA reads TGTGCCAGCAGCTTAAGACAGGGTGATGAAAAACTGTTTTTT.

This clone was seen a handful of times. The V and J genes are TRBV30 and TRBJ2-7, with D possibly matching TRBD1 (5 bases). V was pared by 5 bases and J by 2 bases, with 7 bases between. The germline gives CDR1 GTSNPN, CDR2 SVGIG (reference sequence). The CDR3 spans 11 residues. Here the CDR3 reads CAWDRTYEQYF. CDR3 coding DNA: TGTGCCTGGGACAGAACCTACGAGCAGTACTTC.

Concerning this clone: Other DNA sequences in this sample translate to the same CDR3. The rearrangement uses TRBV6-5 and TRBJ2-7, with D unresolved. CDR1 MNHEY and CDR2 SVGAGI come from the germline V gene. This CDR3 is built from 13 residues. The V end lost 0 bases, the J end lost 4 bases, and 7 bases lay between the germline ends. The CDR3 loop reads CASSYSGQYEQYF. The DNA for the CDR3 is TGTGCCAGCAGTTACTCTGGGCAGTACGAGCAGTACTTC.